This passage covers 12 T cell receptor beta chains from one sample sequenced in a study of T-cell memory formation after mild COVID-19. Each CDR3 protein gets one entry after TCRdb re-called the 5' RACE reads with MiXCR. Of under 350,000 distinct CDR3 sequences listed, around 16% are singletons. Sequencing was performed on PBMCs or a T cell subset sorted from them (not recorded which). The receptor set was obtained from a young man who had mild COVID-19 (a few samples of this study predate the infection). Cell type and time point are not known.

This clonotype occurred a few times. The chain carries TRBV20-1 and TRBJ2-4; 7 bases match TRBD1. The V segment lost 4 bases and the J segment 6 bases; nucleotides outside the gene matches: 6. The length of the CDR3 is 13 residues. Germline V gene sequence: CDR1 DFQATT, CDR2 SNEGSKA (reference sequence). CDR3 amino acids: CSAIRKGANIQYF. CDR3 DNA: TGCAGTGCTATCCGTAAGGGGGCAAACATTCAGTACTTC.

V usage is TRBV20-1 and J usage is TRBJ2-3; D might be TRBD2 (5 bases). The length of the CDR3 is 12 residues. From germline, CDR1 is DFQATT and CDR2 SNEGSKA (reference sequence). The V end was cut by 3 bases, the J end by 7 bases, with 11 bases between. CDR3 residues: CSASPGKNTQYF. CDR3 nucleotide sequence: TGCAGTGCTAGCCCGGGGAAAAATACGCAGTATTTT.

The genes are TRBV5-1 and TRBJ2-5; D is undetermined. V dropped 0 bases and J dropped 4 bases, with 13 bases sitting between them. Germline CDR1 and CDR2: SGHRS and YFSETQ. The CDR3 contains 15 residues. In nucleotides, the CDR3 is TGCGCCAGCAGCTTGGCCGGGCAGCCCCGAGAGACCCAGTACTTC. It translates to CASSLAGQPRETQYF.

This sequence joins TRBV6-1 and TRBJ2-5, with TRBD2 identical over 10 bases. The CDR3 extends over 15 amino acids. CDR1 and CDR2 from the germline V gene are MNHNS and SASEGT. The junction had 9 bases not matched to a gene; V was cut back by 6 bases and J by 5 bases. The CDR3: CASSPKGTSVETQYF. Here the CDR3 DNA reads TGTGCCAGCAGCCCAAAAGGGACTAGCGTGGAGACCCAGTACTTC.

This clonotype turned up a few times. This rearrangement joins TRBV7-6 to TRBJ2-7, with TRBD2 matching 12 bases. The CDR3 has 18 amino acids. The V and J ends lost 5 bases and 5 bases, in that order; junction bases with no gene match: 16. Germline V lookup: CDR1 SGHVS, CDR2 FNYEAQ. The CDR3 DNA sequence: TGTGCCAGCAGCCCCGCGACCCCACTAGCGGGGGGAAACAACGAGCAGTACTTC. Encoded protein: CASSPATPLAGGNNEQYF.

This clonotype was seen many times. The chain links TRBV12-3 or TRBV12-4 to TRBJ2-7, with D perhaps assigned TRBD1 or TRBD2 (5 bases each). This CDR3 region has 12 residues. V dropped 3 bases and J dropped 6 bases, with 9 bases sitting between them. CDR3 nucleotides: TGTGCCAGCAGTTTCGGGGCAGGCGAGCAGTACGTC. It encodes CASSFGAGEQYV.

This clonotype occurred a few times. One end of the junction does not line up with germline, which may come from a read error. The rearrangement uses TRBV7-9 and TRBJ1-1, with D tentatively TRBD1 (6 bases). CDR1 and CDR2 (germline): SEHNR, FQNEAQ (reference sequence). This CDR3 comprises 18 residues. The CDR3 DNA is TGTGCCAGCAGCTTAGGGGTCCTAGATACAGGGCTTGGCTCTGAAGCTTTATTT. Protein sequence: CASSLGVLDTGLGSEALF.

This chain uses TRBV6-5 with TRBJ2-2, with D possibly being TRBD2 (5 bases). The CDR3 length is 13 residues. V lost 10 bases and J 4 bases, leaving 13 bases between the germline ends. Germline V gene sequence: CDR1 MNHEY, CDR2 SVGAGI. In DNA form, the CDR3 reads TGTGCCAATTATGGGAGAGCCACCGGGGAGCTGTTTTTT. It yields the protein CANYGRATGELFF.

The chain joins TRBV10-1 to TRBJ2-3, with D unclear. There are 15 residues in the CDR3. Germline V CDR1 and CDR2: WNHNN, SYGVQD (reference sequence). Trimming removed 2 bases from V and 0 bases from J, with 9 bases in between. The CDR3 nucleotides read TGCGCCAGCAGTGAGAAAAAGCCTAGCACAGATACGCAGTATTTT. It codes for CASSEKKPSTDTQYF.

The chain combines TRBV5-6 with TRBJ2-1; the D is unclear. The CDR3 is 13 residues long. Germline CDR1 and CDR2: SGHDT and YYEEEE. V was trimmed by 0 bases and J by 6 bases, leaving 7 bases between them. The CDR3 DNA reads TGTGCCAGCAGCTTGGGCGTGAGCAATGAGCAGTTCTTC. It is translated as CASSLGVSNEQFF.

This clonotype turned up a few times. The CDR3 here is CASRAGFTDTQYF. Written as DNA, the CDR3 is TGTGCCAGCAGGGCGGGCTTCACAGATACGCAGTATTTT. The chain is built from TRBV2 and TRBJ2-3, with TRBD2 as a possible D gene (5 bases). The CDR3 covers 13 residues. The V and J ends lost 6 bases and 2 bases respectively, with 9 bases between them. In germline, CDR1 is SNHLY, CDR2 FYNNEI.

This chain joins TRBV7-6 and TRBJ2-1; TRBD1 matches at 8 bases. The CDR3 is 14 amino acids. Germline V CDR1 and CDR2: SGHVS, FNYEAQ. V lost 4 bases to trimming and J lost 6 bases; unmatched junction nucleotides: 5. The CDR3 DNA reads TGTGCCAGCAGCTGGCCCACAGGGGGCAATGAGCAGTTCTTC. Its protein product is CASSWPTGGNEQFF. Full variable domain (rest looked up from reference TRBV7-6 and TRBJ2-1): GAGVSQSPRYKVTKRGQDVALRCDPISGHVSLYWYRQALGQGPEFLTYFNYEAQQDKSGLPNDRFSAERPEGSISTLTIQRTEQRDSAMYRCASSWPTGGNEQFFGPGTRLTVL.